The 10 T cell receptor beta chains in this list originate from one sample, sequenced in a study of blood T cell repertoires in COVID-19. Produced via immunoSEQ multiplex PCR; TCRdb's table is partial and in-frame only. The data show about 130,000 clones, 70% to 85% seen once. Material: peripheral blood. All receptors come from a woman of 80 years or more with acute or convalescent COVID-19.

There are a few counts of this clone. The chain combines TRBV18 with TRBJ1-1; D call uncertain. This CDR3 contains 14 residues. Germline CDR1 KGHSH, CDR2 LQKENI. V lost 6 bases and J 5 bases, leaving 16 bases between the germline ends. In DNA, the CDR3 is TGTGCCAGCTCGCGGGAAACGGGTGGGACTGAAGCTTTCTTT. It translates to CASSRETGGTEAFF. Full variable domain (outside the CDR3, taken from reference TRBV18 and TRBJ1-1): NAGVMQNPRHLVRRRGQEARLRCSPMKGHSHVYWYRQLPEEGLKFMVYLQKENIIDESGMPKERFSAEFPKEGPSILRIQQVVRGDSAAYFCASSRETGGTEAFFGQGTRLTVV.

The chain has TRBV27 and TRBJ2-2; D uncertain. The CDR3 runs to 14 residues. V was clipped by 4 bases and J by 3 bases, with 9 bases between them. The germline V gene encodes CDR1 MNHEY and CDR2 SMNVEV (reference sequence). The CDR3 coding sequence is TGTGCCAGCAGTTCGAGGATAGACACCGGGGAGCTGTTTTTT. It encodes CASSSRIDTGELFF.

This chain joins TRBV11-2 and TRBJ1-2; D remains unclear. With 3 bases removed from V and 1 base from J, the gap between germline ends came to 9 bases. CDR1 is SGHAT and CDR2 is FQNNGV in the germline V gene. The CDR3 consists of 14 residues. DNA for the CDR3: TGTGCCAGCAGCTTGCAGATTTTTAACTATGGCTACACCTTC. It is translated as CASSLQIFNYGYTF.

The chain combines TRBV27 with TRBJ1-5; 10 positions match TRBD1. This CDR3 has 20 amino acids. V lost 5 bases, J lost 1 base, and 17 bases stayed unmatched. Germline V CDR1 and CDR2: MNHEY, SMNVEV (reference sequence). CDR3 residues: CASSGGYPGQGIWSNQPQHF. DNA for the CDR3: TGTGCCAGCAGTGGAGGGTATCCGGGACAGGGGATATGGAGCAATCAGCCCCAGCATTTT.

The rearrangement joins TRBV5-1 to TRBJ1-1, with TRBD1 matching over 8 bases. This CDR3 has 14 residues. Germline lookup yields CDR1 SGHRS and CDR2 YFSETQ. V shed 5 bases, J shed 4 bases, and the junction held 7 bases outside the gene matches. CDR3 amino acids: CASRGSTGGTEAFF. CDR3 DNA sequence: TGCGCCAGCAGGGGGAGCACAGGGGGCACTGAAGCTTTCTTT.

This chain uses TRBV19 with TRBJ1-1; D gene ambiguous. Germline V gene data show CDR1 as LNHDA and CDR2 as SQIVND (reference sequence). The CDR3 has 15 residues. V was trimmed by 7 bases and J by 1 base, leaving 16 bases between them. CDR3 protein: CASTESPGRNTEAFF. CDR3 bases: TGTGCCAGTACCGAAAGCCCCGGGAGGAACACTGAAGCTTTCTTT.

This chain links TRBV9 with TRBJ2-2; D unclear. Looked up from germline, CDR1 is SGDLS and CDR2 is YYNGEE. The V end was cut by 0 bases, the J end by 2 bases, with 5 bases between. This CDR3 is 14 amino acids long. The DNA of the CDR3 is TGTGCCAGCAGCGTAGGGCTTAACACCGGGGAGCTGTTTTTT. Protein product: CASSVGLNTGELFF. Looking up the rest from reference TRBV9 and TRBJ2-2 gives the full variable domain: DSGVTQTPKHLITATGQRVTLRCSPRSGDLSVYWYQQSLDQGLQFLIQYYNGEERAKGNILERFSAQQFPDLHSELNLSSLELGDSALYFCASSVGLNTGELFFGEGSRLTVL.

The V call is TRBV19, the J call TRBJ2-1; TRBD1 matches at 7 bases. This CDR3 has 13 residues. CDR1 and CDR2 from the germline V gene are LNHDA and SQIVND (reference sequence). The junction had 10 bases not matched to a gene; V was cut back by 5 bases and J by 12 bases. CDR3 residues: CASSLGLRTGQFF. CDR3 bases: TGTGCCAGTAGTTTAGGCCTCCGGACAGGGCAGTTCTTC. The variable domain in full, with the rest retrieved from reference TRBV19 and TRBJ2-1, is DGGITQSPKYLFRKEGQNVTLSCEQNLNHDAMYWYRQDPGQGLRLIYYSQIVNDFQKGDIAEGYSVSREKKESFPLTVTSAQKNPTAFYLCASSLGLRTGQFFGPGTRLTVL.

V gene TRBV3-1 (or the pseudogene TRBV3-2) combines with J gene TRBJ2-1; possibly TRBD1 for D (5 bases). V shed 0 bases and J shed 6 bases, with 12 bases lying between them. The CDR3 has 15 amino acids. Germline CDR1 LGHDT, CDR2 YNNKEL (reference sequence). In DNA form, the CDR3 reads TGTGCCAGCAGCCAAGAGTGGGTGGGGCCCAATGAGCAGTTCTTC. Amino acids: CASSQEWVGPNEQFF.

As to this clone: The same CDR3 arises from other DNA sequences in this sample as well. The J gene is TRBJ1-2, the V gene TRBV7-3, with D possibly being TRBD1 (6 bases). Between the trimmed V and J ends, which lost 5 bases and 2 bases, there was a span of 9 bases. The CDR3 extends over 13 amino acids. Germline CDR1 SGHTA, CDR2 FQGTGA. The CDR3 here is CASSPQGNYGYTF. Written as DNA, the CDR3 is TGTGCCAGCAGCCCGCAGGGGAACTATGGCTACACCTTC. Full variable domain (outside the CDR3, taken from reference TRBV7-3 and TRBJ1-2): GAGVSQTPSNKVTEKGKYVELRCDPISGHTALYWYRQSLGQGPEFLIYFQGTGAADDSGLPNDRFFAVRPEGSVSTLKIQRTERGDSAVYLCASSPQGNYGYTFGSGTRLTVV.